The present entry profiles one T cell receptor (beta chain) with its context. V shed 4 bases and J shed 0 bases, with 6 bases lying between them. The CDR3 is 13 amino acids. CDR1 is SEHNR, CDR2 FQNEAQ, per germline (reference sequence). This entry belongs to a study of T cell changes during pregnancy in multiple sclerosis. TCRdb's copy holds only in-frame clones and misses some; the assay was immunoSEQ multiplex PCR. The repertoire holds under 85,000 clones, 90% to 95% seen once, with around 0.21% in the top ten. The chain combines TRBV7-9 with TRBJ1-1; D might be TRBD1 (5 bases). The clonotype was recovered from a female donor with multiple sclerosis, enrolled in a pregnancy study. Sequencing used CD4+ T cells from peripheral blood mononuclear cells, obtained before pregnancy. The chain's CDR3 is CASSSTVNTEAFF. The CDR3 DNA reads as TGTGCCAGCAGCTCGACAGTGAACACTGAAGCTTTCTTT.